The TCR beta chain described here comes from a study of blood T cell repertoires in COVID-19. Study overall: Sources were T cells, B-cell-depleted T cells, or PBMCs; the material itself was cDNA or gDNA.

Per the authors' pipeline: Amplification of reference gene primers was used by the study to estimate nucleated cell counts. This table comes from immunoSEQ multiplex PCR, and its TCRdb copy is limited to in-frame clones, with some not included. Clonal size and the V and J genes are those of that table, whereas D and trimming came from the DNA. This sample has some 250,000 clones, with 80% to 90% found just once. CDR3 size: 14 residues. V was cut by 6 bases and J by 0 bases, with 6 bases left in between. The V gene's germline CDR1 is WSHSY and CDR2 SAAADI. The age range of participants was about 18 to 90 years, with residence in about two dozen US areas.

The sequenced sample was PBMCs or T cells enriched from blood (not recorded which). The chain couples TRBV10-2 to TRBJ2-6; D gene unclear. The source is a man aged 35 to 55 who had recovered from COVID-19. The CDR3 is CASRYSSGANVLTF. CDR3 DNA: TGCGCCAGCAGGTATAGCTCTGGGGCCAACGTCCTGACTTTC.